This T cell receptor (beta chain) was recovered during a study of blood T cells in healthy people across ages. Whole-study findings and limits: Higher diversity, along with more naive CD4+ cells, distinguished long-lived donors from aged donors.

This clonotype was observed at least ten times. Its antigen remains unidentified. A second PCR, run for about 6 to 12 cycles, used a sample-barcoded 5' primer plus a J-beta primer mix. TCRdb re-called the 5' RACE reads through MiXCR, storing one row per CDR3 protein. The table lists roughly 1,000,000 distinct CDR3 sequences, approximately 25% of them singletons. This CDR3 is built from 15 residues. Germline V gene data show CDR1 as SGHTA and CDR2 as FQGTGA. The J segment lost 3 bases and the V segment lost 2 bases, leaving 6 bases of the junction unmatched. This sample also appeared in a second study, on T cells of mothers and their children.

The TCR originated in a girl under 10 years old in good health. The chain links TRBV7-3 to TRBJ2-5, with 7 bases that match TRBD1. Source material: blood. The CDR3 region has the DNA TGTGCCAGCAGCTTAGGTTTCGGGACAGAAGAGACCCAGTACTTC. It encodes CASSLGFGTEETQYF.